This TCR beta chain was captured in a study of T cell repertoires in cytomegalovirus infection. About the research overall: Matching HLA type, along with CMV infection, was indicated by public TCR beta signatures.

The CDR3 is 16 amino acids. The germline gives CDR1 MNHEY, CDR2 SMNVEV (reference sequence). The ends were cut back, 10 bases at V and 0 bases at J, with 19 bases in the middle. As concerns this clonotype: What it binds is unknown.

TCRdb fed the reads into MiXCR, producing one record per CDR3 protein. Of more than 250,000 distinct CDR3 sequences listed, just under 25% are singletons. Study-wide results and limits: Summed frequency of public TCR beta families distinguished CMV carriers with the relevant HLA.

The TCR sequence derives from a human donor in good health (CMV status not recorded). Some clones in this sample may be carry-over from other donors' samples. The sample in question was cultured PBMCs, obtained from culture after CMV antigen stimulation. The chain couples TRBV27 to TRBJ2-1; D is tentatively TRBD1 or TRBD2 (7 bases each). The CDR3 nucleotides read TGTGCCACCAGGGGGGAGGGCCCGCTCTCCTACAATGAGCAGTTCTTC. Its translation is CATRGEGPLSYNEQFF.